The 8 T cell receptor beta chains presented below share a single source sample, sequenced in a study of shared clonotypes between healthy human individuals. Naive CD8 cells comprised CD45RO-negative, CCR7-positively selected cells, excluding terminally differentiated effector memory CD45RA+ cells. Some clones are missing from TCRdb's copy, which holds only in-frame ones; the method was immunoSEQ multiplex PCR. The data hold roughly 550,000 clones, with 95% to 96% observed a single time. The specimen was naive CD8+ T cells sorted from blood. Receptors were obtained from a young woman in good health.

This clone has only one observation. The V and J genes are TRBV28 and TRBJ1-5; D may be TRBD1 (5 bases). CDR1 MDHEN and CDR2 SYDVKM come from the germline V gene. The length of the CDR3 is 15 residues. The germline V and J ends were trimmed by 7 bases and 0 bases, with 13 bases remaining between them. CDR3 protein: CASIGRGDSNQPQHF. Written as DNA, the CDR3 is TGTGCCAGCATCGGTCGGGGGGATAGCAATCAGCCCCAGCATTTT.

The V call is TRBV28, the J call TRBJ1-6, with unresolved D. The CDR3 has 13 residues. V lost 8 bases to trimming and J lost 10 bases, with 15 bases between them. CDR1 is MDHEN, CDR2 SYDVKM, per germline. CDR3 DNA: TGTGCCAGCTGGACGTCGCCGAACTCACCCCTCCACTTT. Protein sequence: CASWTSPNSPLHF.

This chain connects TRBV28 to TRBJ2-2, with 9 bases identical to TRBD2. The V gene's germline CDR1 is MDHEN and CDR2 SYDVKM. The CDR3 covers 16 residues. Germline trimming cut 3 bases from V and 3 bases from J; bases unmatched to any gene: 5. CDR3 DNA: TGTGCCAGCAGTTTGATGGGACTAGCAGACACCGGGGAGCTGTTTTTT. Translated: CASSLMGLADTGELFF. The complete variable domain, with remaining parts taken from reference TRBV28 and TRBJ2-2, reads DVKVTQSSRYLVKRTGEKVFLECVQDMDHENMFWYRQDPGLGLRLIYFSYDVKMKEKGDIPEGYSVSREKKERFSLILESASTNQTSMYLCASSLMGLADTGELFFGEGSRLTVL.

The chain joins TRBV13 to TRBJ2-1; D not resolved. This CDR3 comprises 14 residues. Germline CDR1 is PRHDT and CDR2 is FYEKMQ (reference sequence). The V end was cut by 5 bases, the J end by 10 bases, with 18 bases between. The CDR3 DNA sequence: TGTGCCAGCAGCCCCGACCTTGGCTTAGGGGAGCAGTTCTTC. It is translated as CASSPDLGLGEQFF.

The V and J genes are TRBV5-6 and TRBJ1-1; weak D call: TRBD1 (6 bases). The CDR3 length is 14 residues. Trimming took off 4 bases at V and 1 base at J, with 11 bases between the two ends. CDR1 is SGHDT and CDR2 is YYEEEE in the germline V gene. CDR3 protein: CASSRGHTNTEAFF. The CDR3 DNA sequence: TGTGCCAGCAGCCGGGGACATACGAACACTGAAGCTTTCTTT.

As DNA, the CDR3 is TGTGCCAGCAGCTTAGCCGCGGGAGAGACCCAGTACTTC. Amino acid sequence: CASSLAAGETQYF. J is TRBJ2-5 and V is TRBV7-6, with a weak D call TRBD2 (5 bases). The CDR3 is made up of 13 amino acids. Germline V gene data show CDR1 as SGHVS and CDR2 as FNYEAQ. With 0 bases removed from V and 4 bases from J, the gap between germline ends came to 6 bases.

The V call is TRBV19, the J call TRBJ2-7; 7 positions agree with TRBD1. Germline V gene lookup returns CDR1 LNHDA and CDR2 SQIVND (reference sequence). V lost 2 bases and J lost 4; bases outside the gene matches: 8. This CDR3 comprises 15 residues. Written as DNA, the CDR3 is TGTGCCAGTAGTATAACCCCGGGACAGACGTACGAGCAGTACTTC. The encoded protein is CASSITPGQTYEQYF.

The chain uses TRBV13 and TRBJ2-1; 9 bases line up with TRBD2. The CDR3 loop spans 15 amino acids. Germline V gene data show CDR1 as PRHDT and CDR2 as FYEKMQ (reference sequence). After removal of 5 bases from V and 5 bases from J, the junction contained 7 bases not matched to a gene. The CDR3 sequence: CASSPPSGKNNEQFF. In nucleotides, the CDR3 is TGTGCCAGCAGCCCGCCTAGCGGGAAAAACAATGAGCAGTTCTTC.